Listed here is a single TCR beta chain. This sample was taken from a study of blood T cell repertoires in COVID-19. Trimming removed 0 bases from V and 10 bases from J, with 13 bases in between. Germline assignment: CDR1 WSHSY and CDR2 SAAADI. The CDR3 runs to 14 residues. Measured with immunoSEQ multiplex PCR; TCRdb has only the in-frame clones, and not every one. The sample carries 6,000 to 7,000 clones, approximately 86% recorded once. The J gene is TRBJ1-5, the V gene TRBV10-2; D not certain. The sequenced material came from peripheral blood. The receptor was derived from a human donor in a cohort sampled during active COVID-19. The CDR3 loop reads CASSESGGALPQHF. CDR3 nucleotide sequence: TGCGCCAGCAGTGAGTCAGGAGGAGCGCTTCCCCAGCATTTT.